This is a list of T cell receptor beta chains from one sample in a study of blood T cell repertoires in COVID-19. Profiled with immunoSEQ multiplex PCR; TCRdb holds only in-frame clones, not every one. The sample lists around 130,000 clones; roughly four fifths were seen once. The material sequenced was PBMCs or T cells enriched from blood (not recorded which). Source of these receptors: a man younger than 40 who had recovered from COVID-19. Each CDR3 is given with its conserved first and last residue. Each record gives: D gene, clone size, V gene, J gene, CDR3 protein, CDR3 DNA. D genes are given only for firm matches. For some rows the clone size is stated as once, few or many, or as a class when expanded; others skip it.

>NA|NA|TRBV4-1|TRBJ1-1
CASSQGGLGGRGIF
TGCGCCAGCAGCCAAGGCGGACTTGGCGGCCGTGGGATTTTT
>NA|NA|TRBV29-1|TRBJ1-1
CSVQVRGTEAFF
TGCAGCGTTCAAGTCAGGGGTACTGAAGCTTTCTTT
>NA|NA|TRBV7-9|TRBJ2-1
CASSPHPGEAYNEQFF
TGTGCCAGCAGCCCGCACCCCGGGGAGGCCTACAATGAGCAGTTCTTC
>TRBD1|few|TRBV18|TRBJ1-1
CASSRNDRGQLTYTEAFF
TGTGCCAGCTCACGTAACGACAGGGGCCAGCTTACGTACACTGAAGCTTTCTTT
>NA|NA|TRBV14|TRBJ2-1
CASSQSQWPPYNEQFF
TGTGCCAGCAGCCAATCCCAGTGGCCACCCTACAATGAGCAGTTCTTC
>TRBD1|once|TRBV14|TRBJ1-6
CASSQDIARQGDSPLHF
TGTGCCAGCAGCCAAGACATAGCGCGACAGGGTGACTCACCCCTCCACTTT
>TRBD1|NA|TRBV5-5|TRBJ2-7
CASRLTGGHEQYF
TGTGCCAGCAGACTGACAGGGGGCCACGAGCAGTACTTC
>TRBD1|NA|TRBV11-2|TRBJ1-4
CASSPGQDNEKLFF
TGTGCCAGCAGCCCGGGACAGGATAATGAAAAACTGTTTTTT
>TRBD1|NA|TRBV9|TRBJ2-5
CASSVRPLGQGGLGTQYF
TGTGCCAGCAGCGTACGTCCGTTGGGACAGGGAGGGTTAGGGACCCAGTACTTC
>TRBD1|NA|TRBV2|TRBJ2-7
CASRVQGRSYEQYF
TGTGCCAGCAGAGTACAGGGGCGCTCCTACGAGCAGTACTTC
>TRBD2|once|TRBV4-2|TRBJ2-3
CASSQVSASGFAGDTQYF
TGTGCCAGCAGCCAAGTATCGGCTAGCGGGTTTGCAGGAGATACGCAGTATTTT
>NA|NA|TRBV4-1|TRBJ1-1
CASSQVGGGTEAFF
TGCGCCAGCAGCCAAGTTGGGGGCGGAACTGAAGCTTTCTTT
>TRBD1|NA|TRBV6-5|TRBJ1-2
CASSRTGVDLNGYTF
TGTGCCAGCAGCAGGACAGGGGTCGACCTTAATGGCTACACCTTC
>NA|NA|TRBV29-1|TRBJ2-6
CSVEKRTVDSGANVLTF
TGCAGCGTTGAAAAGAGAACGGTCGACTCTGGGGCCAACGTCCTGACTTTC
>NA|once|TRBV6-5|TRBJ1-1
CASSYSKGAVNTEAFF
TGTGCCAGCAGTTACTCGAAAGGAGCCGTGAACACTGAAGCTTTCTTT
>TRBD1|NA|TRBV19|TRBJ1-5
CASSARDRENYQPQHF
TGTGCCAGTAGTGCCCGGGACAGGGAAAACTATCAGCCCCAGCATTTT
>TRBD2|NA|TRBV4-1|TRBJ2-3
CASSQTGLAADTQYF
TGCGCCAGCAGCCAAACGGGACTAGCCGCAGATACGCAGTATTTT
>TRBD2|NA|TRBV2|TRBJ2-3
CADQAGGPDTQYF
TGTGCCGACCAAGCGGGGGGGCCGGATACGCAGTATTTT
>NA|once|TRBV3-1/TRBV3-2|TRBJ2-1
CASSQGGGGGNPSSYNEQFF
TGTGCCAGCAGCCAAGGTGGTGGGGGCGGTAACCCGAGCTCCTACAATGAGCAGTTCTTC
>TRBD2|few|TRBV27|TRBJ2-5
CASSPGTSGETQYF
TGTGCCAGCAGTCCCGGGACTAGCGGAGAGACCCAGTACTTC
>TRBD2|once|TRBV4-1|TRBJ2-7
CASSQPRGGSDEQYF
TGCGCCAGCAGCCAACCCCGGGGGGGCTCGGACGAGCAGTACTTC
>NA|NA|TRBV29-1|TRBJ1-2
CSVAEALGYTF
TGCAGCGTGGCAGAGGCCCTCGGCTACACCTTC
>NA|NA|TRBV10-3|TRBJ2-5
CAISESPGAGQETQYF
TGTGCCATCAGTGAGTCGCCAGGGGCAGGCCAAGAGACCCAGTACTTC
>NA|few|TRBV2|TRBJ2-7
CASSLSAYEQYF
TGTGCCAGCAGTCTCTCGGCCTACGAGCAGTACTTC
>NA|NA|TRBV19|TRBJ1-4
CASSATGTHEKLFF
TGTGCCAGTAGTGCAACCGGGACTCATGAAAAACTGTTTTTT
>TRBD2|NA|TRBV5-6|TRBJ2-7
CASSFLRTSGRNEQYF
TGTGCCAGCAGCTTCTTACGGACTAGCGGGAGGAACGAGCAGTACTTC
>NA|NA|TRBV3-1/TRBV3-2|TRBJ2-3
CASSLDRAMASTDTQYF
TGTGCCAGCAGCCTTGACAGAGCCATGGCTAGCACAGATACGCAGTATTTT
>NA|NA|TRBV29-1|TRBJ1-2
CSVEVGLYGYTF
TGCAGCGTTGAAGTTGGACTCTATGGCTACACCTTC
>NA|NA|TRBV7-3|TRBJ2-3
CASTPAQGGTQYF
TGTGCCAGCACCCCGGCTCAGGGAGGTACGCAGTATTTT
>NA|many|TRBV7-9|TRBJ2-3
CASSLFSQVEDTQYF
TGTGCCAGCAGCTTATTTAGTCAGGTGGAAGATACGCAGTATTTT
>TRBD2|NA|TRBV7-2|TRBJ2-1
CASRRGLAGEGGNEQFF
TGTGCCAGCAGACGGGGACTAGCGGGAGAAGGGGGCAATGAGCAGTTCTTC
>TRBD2|NA|TRBV7-9|TRBJ2-3
CASSLGTSGGTTDTQYF
TGTGCCAGCAGCCTTGGGACTAGCGGGGGGACCACAGATACGCAGTATTTT
>TRBD1|NA|TRBV5-1|TRBJ1-1
CASSEQGGSTEAFF
TGCGCCAGCAGTGAACAGGGGGGTAGCACTGAAGCTTTCTTT
>NA|NA|TRBV4-2|TRBJ2-1
CASSPDHLNSNEQFF
TGTGCCAGCAGCCCCGATCATCTAAACTCCAATGAGCAGTTCTTC
>NA|NA|TRBV2|TRBJ2-7
CASSEGLGHEQYF
TGTGCCAGCAGTGAAGGGCTAGGCCACGAGCAGTACTTC
>TRBD2|NA|TRBV24-1|TRBJ2-3
CATSDSSGGAPDTQYF
TGTGCCACCAGTGACTCAAGCGGGGGGGCCCCAGATACGCAGTATTTT
>NA|once|TRBV19|TRBJ1-3
CASSVQGFSGNTIYF
TGTGCCAGTAGTGTACAGGGTTTTTCTGGAAACACCATATATTTT
>NA|NA|TRBV6-1|TRBJ2-2
CASSEARVYTGELFF
TGTGCCAGCAGTGAAGCTCGCGTATACACCGGGGAGCTGTTTTTT
>TRBD2|NA|TRBV4-2|TRBJ2-7
CASRALTSGYGYEQYF
TGTGCCAGCAGGGCCCTGACTAGCGGGTATGGCTACGAGCAGTACTTC
>NA|NA|TRBV7-9|TRBJ2-1
CASSSSLQGLDEQFF
TGTGCCAGCAGCTCATCCCTGCAGGGGCTGGATGAGCAGTTCTTC
>NA|NA|TRBV7-2|TRBJ2-7
CASSFSDRVLSSYEQYF
TGTGCCAGCAGCTTTTCCGACAGAGTCCTTTCTTCCTACGAGCAGTACTTC